This T cell receptor (beta chain) is from a study of OX40 agonist ivuxolimab in advanced cancers. V lost 6 bases and J lost 12; bases outside the gene matches: 3. This CDR3 spans 12 amino acids. Germline V gives CDR1 SGHTA, CDR2 FQGNSA. Blood got drawn at baseline, again on cycle 4 day 1, and then on cycle 7 day 1. TCRdb keeps only in-frame clones here, not all; method: immunoSEQ multiplex PCR. The table shows tens of thousands of clones, with 65% to 85% occurring only once. The receptor was isolated from an adult with an advanced solid tumor such as melanoma, head and neck, liver or kidney cancer. The specimen was CD4+ or CD8+ T cells sorted from blood, collected in a trial of the OX40 agonist ivuxolimab. This chain uses TRBV7-2 with TRBJ1-6; 9 nucleotides match TRBD1. The CDR3 DNA follows: TGTGCCAGCAGTTACAGGGGGCGACCCCTCCACTTT. This codes for CASSYRGRPLHF.